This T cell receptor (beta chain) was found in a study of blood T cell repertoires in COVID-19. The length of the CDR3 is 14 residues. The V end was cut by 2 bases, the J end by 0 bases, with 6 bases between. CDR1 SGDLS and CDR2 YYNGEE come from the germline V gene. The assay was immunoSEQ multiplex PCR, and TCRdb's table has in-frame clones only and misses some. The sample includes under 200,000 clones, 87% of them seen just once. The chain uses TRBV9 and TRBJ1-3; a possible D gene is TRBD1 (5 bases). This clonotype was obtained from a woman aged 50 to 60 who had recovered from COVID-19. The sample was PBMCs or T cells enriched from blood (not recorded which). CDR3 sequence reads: CASSVQGSGNTIYF. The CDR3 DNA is TGTGCCAGCAGCGTTCAGGGCTCTGGAAACACCATATATTTT.